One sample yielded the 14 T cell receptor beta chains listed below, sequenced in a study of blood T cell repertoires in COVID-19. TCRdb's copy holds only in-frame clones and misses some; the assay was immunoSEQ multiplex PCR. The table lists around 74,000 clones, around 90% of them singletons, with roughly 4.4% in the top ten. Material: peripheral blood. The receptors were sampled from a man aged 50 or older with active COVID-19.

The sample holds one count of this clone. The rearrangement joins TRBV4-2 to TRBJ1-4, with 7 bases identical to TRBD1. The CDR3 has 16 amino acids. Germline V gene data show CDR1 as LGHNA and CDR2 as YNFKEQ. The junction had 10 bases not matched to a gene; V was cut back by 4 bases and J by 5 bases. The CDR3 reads CASSLGGQIHNEKLFF. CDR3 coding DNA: TGTGCCAGCAGCCTAGGGGGACAGATTCACAATGAAAAACTGTTTTTT.

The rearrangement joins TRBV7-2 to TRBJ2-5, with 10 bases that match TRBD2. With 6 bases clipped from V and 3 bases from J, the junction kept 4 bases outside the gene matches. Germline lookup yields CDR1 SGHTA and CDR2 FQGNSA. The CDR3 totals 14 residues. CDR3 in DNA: TGTGCCAGCAGGGGTAGCGGGGGGAAAGAGACCCAGTACTTC. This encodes CASRGSGGKETQYF.

CDR3 coding DNA: TGTGCCAGCAGAAGAGACAGGAGCTCCTACGAGCAGTACTTC. It translates to CASRRDRSSYEQYF. This chain links TRBV2 with TRBJ2-7; perhaps TRBD1 as D (6 bases). Germline-derived CDR1 and CDR2 are SNHLY and FYNNEI. The CDR3 has 14 residues. V lost 6 bases to trimming and J lost 0 bases, with 12 bases between them.

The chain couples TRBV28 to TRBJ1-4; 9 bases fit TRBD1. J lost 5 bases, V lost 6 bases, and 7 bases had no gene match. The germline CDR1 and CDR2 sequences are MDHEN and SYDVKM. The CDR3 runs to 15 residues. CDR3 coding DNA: TGTGCCAGCAGCCTCGGACAGGGGTGGAATGAAAAACTGTTTTTT. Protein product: CASSLGQGWNEKLFF.

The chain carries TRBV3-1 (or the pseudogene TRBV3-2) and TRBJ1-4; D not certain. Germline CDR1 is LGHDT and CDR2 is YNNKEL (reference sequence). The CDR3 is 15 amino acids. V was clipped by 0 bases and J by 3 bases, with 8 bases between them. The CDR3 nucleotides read TGTGCCAGCAGCCAAGAAGCATTGGCTAATGAAAAACTGTTTTTT. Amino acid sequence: CASSQEALANEKLFF.

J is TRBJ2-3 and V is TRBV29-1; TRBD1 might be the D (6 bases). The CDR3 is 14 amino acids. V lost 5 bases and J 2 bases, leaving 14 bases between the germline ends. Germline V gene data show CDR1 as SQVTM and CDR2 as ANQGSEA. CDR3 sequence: CSVSTGDHTDTQYF. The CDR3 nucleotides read TGCAGCGTTTCGACAGGAGACCACACAGATACGCAGTATTTT.

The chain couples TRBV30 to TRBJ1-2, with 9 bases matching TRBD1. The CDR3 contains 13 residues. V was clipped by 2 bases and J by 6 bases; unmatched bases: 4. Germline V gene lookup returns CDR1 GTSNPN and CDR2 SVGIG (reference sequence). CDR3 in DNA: TGTGCCTGGAGTACAGGGGGCGCTGATGGCTACACCTTC. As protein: CAWSTGGADGYTF.

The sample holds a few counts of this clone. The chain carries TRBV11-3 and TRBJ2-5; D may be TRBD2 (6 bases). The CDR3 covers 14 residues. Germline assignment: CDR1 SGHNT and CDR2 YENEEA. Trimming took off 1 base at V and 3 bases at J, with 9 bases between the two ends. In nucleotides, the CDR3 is TGTGCCAGCAGCTTAGTTGGGGGGAAAGAGACCCAGTACTTC. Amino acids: CASSLVGGKETQYF. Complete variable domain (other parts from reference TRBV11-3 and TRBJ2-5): EAGVVQSPRYKIIEKKQPVAFWCNPISGHNTLYWYLQNLGQGPELLIRYENEEAVDDSQLPKDRFSAERLKGVDSTLKIQPAELGDSAVYLCASSLVGGKETQYFGPGTRLLVL.

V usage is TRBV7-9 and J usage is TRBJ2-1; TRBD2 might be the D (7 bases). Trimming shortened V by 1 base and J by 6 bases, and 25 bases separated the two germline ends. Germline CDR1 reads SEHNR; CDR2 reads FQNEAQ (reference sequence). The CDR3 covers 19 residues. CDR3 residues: CASSLGYRRGPKKSNEQFF. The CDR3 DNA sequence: TGTGCCAGCAGCTTAGGGTACCGGCGGGGGCCCAAAAAATCCAATGAGCAGTTCTTC.

The DNA of the CDR3 is TGTGCCAGCAGCTTAAACTCCGCCTACAGGACCGGGGAGCTGTTTTTT. Residues: CASSLNSAYRTGELFF. The gene calls are TRBV11-3 and TRBJ2-2; the D gene is possibly TRBD1 (5 bases). V was trimmed by 2 bases and J by 5 bases, leaving 15 bases between them. This CDR3 has 16 amino acids. The germline CDR1 and CDR2 sequences are SGHNT and YENEEA.

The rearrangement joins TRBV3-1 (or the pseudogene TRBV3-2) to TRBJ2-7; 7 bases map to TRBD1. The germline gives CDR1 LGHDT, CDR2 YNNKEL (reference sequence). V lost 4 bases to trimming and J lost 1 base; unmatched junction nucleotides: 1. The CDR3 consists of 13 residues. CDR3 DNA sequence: TGTGCCAGCAGCCGGGACAGTTCCTACGAGCAGTACTTC. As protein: CASSRDSSYEQYF.

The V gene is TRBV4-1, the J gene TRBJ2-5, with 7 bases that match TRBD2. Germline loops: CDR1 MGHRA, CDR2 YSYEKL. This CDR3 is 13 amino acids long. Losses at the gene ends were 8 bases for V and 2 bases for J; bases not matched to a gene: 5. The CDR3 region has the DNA TGCGCCAGCGCTCGGGGGGTACAAGAGACCCAGTACTTC. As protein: CASARGVQETQYF.

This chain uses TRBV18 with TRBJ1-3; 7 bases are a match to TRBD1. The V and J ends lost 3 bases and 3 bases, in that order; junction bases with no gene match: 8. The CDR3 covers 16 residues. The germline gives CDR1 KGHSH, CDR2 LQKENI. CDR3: CASSPRQGADGNTIYF. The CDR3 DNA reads TGTGCCAGCTCACCGCGACAGGGAGCGGATGGAAACACCATATATTTT.

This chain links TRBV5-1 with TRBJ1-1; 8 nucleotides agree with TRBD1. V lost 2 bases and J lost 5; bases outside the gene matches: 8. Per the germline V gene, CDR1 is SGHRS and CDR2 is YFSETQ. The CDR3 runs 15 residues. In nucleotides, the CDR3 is TGCGCCAGCAGCTTATGGCAGGGGGCTTCGACTGAAGCTTTCTTT. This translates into CASSLWQGASTEAFF.